This TCR beta chain was obtained from a study of human T cells and chemical hapten exposure. Library preparation tagged each individual cDNA molecule with a unique molecular identifier. TCRdb redid the calling of the RACE reads with MiXCR, one entry per CDR3 protein. The sample shows some 74,000 distinct CDR3 sequences, 10% to 15% of them seen only once. This CDR3 has 18 residues. Germline V gives CDR1 DFQATT, CDR2 SNEGSKA (reference sequence). V was clipped by 0 bases and J by 0 bases; unmatched bases: 10. This clonotype has a count of ten or more. No antigen is known for it. The time point denotes: patch test 3, about 24 weeks after DPC sensitization. Documented treatment: therapeutic diphenylcyclopropenone sensitization with weekly scalp DPC. Whole-study findings and limits: TCRs whose frequency exceeded 1 in 1000 remained the same following DPC sensitization.

The sequenced sample was whole blood, obtained in connection with sensitization to the hapten diphenylcyclopropenone (DPC). V gene TRBV20-1 combines with J gene TRBJ2-4; 8 bases agree with TRBD2. This TCR derives from a woman between 45 and 65 years old with alopecia areata. Some clones in this sample may be carry-over from other donors' samples. CDR3 DNA sequence: TGCAGTGCTAGAGATGTAACTAGCGGAACGCTAGCCAAAAACATTCAGTACTTC. Protein product: CSARDVTSGTLAKNIQYF.